The rows below give T cell receptor beta chains drawn from one sample of a study of T cell responses to AZD1222 COVID-19 vaccine. The assay was immunoSEQ multiplex PCR, and TCRdb's table has in-frame clones only and misses some. The sample shows 150,000 or so clones, 89% of them seen only once. The specimen comprised peripheral blood, sampled on day 0 of AZD1222 vaccination. These receptors were collected from an adult in good health. The CDR3 runs from the conserved cysteine through the conserved F or W. The D gene is left open where the match is weak. Size is stated for part of the rows, as once, few or many counts, or as a class when the clone is expanded.

j_gene: TRBJ2-3
v_gene: TRBV5-4
d_gene: TRBD1
abundance: .
CDR3aa: CASSWDRGSTDTQYF
CDR3nt: TGTGCCAGCAGCTGGGACAGGGGTTCCACAGATACGCAGTATTTT

j_gene: TRBJ2-5
v_gene: TRBV2
d_gene: TRBD2
abundance: .
CDR3aa: CASRLTGTSVWETQYF
CDR3nt: TGTGCCAGCAGGTTAACCGGGACTAGCGTTTGGGAGACCCAGTACTTC

j_gene: TRBJ2-2
v_gene: TRBV5-5
d_gene: .
abundance: .
CDR3aa: CASSLIAQGTNTGELFF
CDR3nt: TGTGCCAGCAGCTTGATCGCCCAGGGTACGAACACCGGGGAGCTGTTTTTT

j_gene: TRBJ2-1
v_gene: TRBV9
d_gene: .
abundance: .
CDR3aa: CASKGQHNEQFF
CDR3nt: TGTGCCAGCAAAGGACAGCACAATGAGCAGTTCTTC

j_gene: TRBJ2-5
v_gene: TRBV4-1
d_gene: .
abundance: .
CDR3aa: CASSQDSSGIQETQYF
CDR3nt: TGCGCCAGCAGCCAAGATTCCAGTGGAATCCAAGAGACCCAGTACTTC

j_gene: TRBJ1-2
v_gene: TRBV30
d_gene: .
abundance: .
CDR3aa: CAWSVQGQGYGYTF
CDR3nt: TGTGCCTGGAGTGTACAGGGACAAGGCTATGGCTACACCTTC

j_gene: TRBJ1-1
v_gene: TRBV7-9
d_gene: .
abundance: .
CDR3aa: CASSLMGNTEAFF
CDR3nt: TGTGCCAGCAGCTTAATGGGCAACACTGAAGCTTTCTTT

j_gene: TRBJ2-7
v_gene: TRBV7-9
d_gene: .
abundance: once
CDR3aa: CASSHTTSRTYEQYF
CDR3nt: TGTGCCAGCAGCCACACCACTAGCCGTACCTACGAGCAGTACTTC

j_gene: TRBJ2-7
v_gene: TRBV6-2/TRBV6-3
d_gene: TRBD2
abundance: .
CDR3aa: CASSKLAGDYEQYF
CDR3nt: TGTGCCAGCAGTAAATTAGCGGGAGACTACGAGCAGTACTTC

j_gene: TRBJ1-1
v_gene: TRBV5-8
d_gene: .
abundance: .
CDR3aa: CASSFQINRNTEAFF
CDR3nt: TGTGCCAGCTCATTTCAGATTAATAGGAACACTGAAGCTTTCTTT